One and the same sample provided the 10 T cell receptor beta chains below, sequenced in a study of OX40 agonist ivuxolimab in advanced cancers. Library prep was done by the immunoSEQ multiplex PCR assay. TCRdb stores this immuneACCESS table with in-frame sequences only. Part of the clones is absent; in the studies checked, under half of the shortfall reflects unresolved V genes, and no reason is known for the rest. This sample gives tens of thousands of clones in total; roughly three quarters of them show up just once. Roughly 4.5% of the sample is in the top ten clones. The specimen comprised CD4+ or CD8+ T cells sorted from blood, sampled in a trial of the OX40 agonist ivuxolimab. Receptors were obtained from an adult with an advanced solid tumor such as melanoma, head and neck, liver or kidney cancer.

This clone was found a few times. V is TRBV29-1 and J is TRBJ1-1; 7 bases map to TRBD1. The CDR3 length is 11 residues. Trimming took 6 bases from V and 4 from J; bases not matched to a gene: 2. Germline CDR1 reads SQVTM; CDR2 reads ANQGSEA. The CDR3 nucleotides are TGCAGCGTATACAGGGGCACTGAAGCTTTCTTT. Its translation is CSVYRGTEAFF.

CDR3 coding DNA: TGCGCCAGCAGCCAAGAAGCACAGGGGCGCCGACGGGGTGATGGCTACACCTTC. Residues: CASSQEAQGRRRGDGYTF. The gene calls are TRBV4-1 and TRBJ1-2; TRBD1 aligns across 7 bases. The V and J ends lost 0 bases and 6 bases, in that order; junction bases with no gene match: 16. Per the germline V gene, CDR1 is MGHRA and CDR2 is YSYEKL. This CDR3 region has 18 residues.

The gene calls are TRBV25-1 and TRBJ1-2; no clear D. There are 15 residues in the CDR3. V was trimmed by 6 bases and J by 2 bases, leaving 16 bases between them. Germline values: CDR1 MGHDK, CDR2 SYGVNS. The CDR3 DNA reads TGTGCCAGCAGCCCGCCTCGACGGCAGAACTATGGCTACACCTTC. It encodes CASSPPRRQNYGYTF.

The rearrangement links TRBV5-1 to TRBJ2-6; 8 positions match TRBD1. The J segment lost 0 bases and the V segment lost 4 bases, leaving 9 bases of the junction unmatched. CDR3 length: 18 residues. CDR1 is SGHRS and CDR2 is YFSETQ in the germline V gene. The DNA of the CDR3 is TGCGCCAGCAGCGAGTACAGGGGGATTGGCTCTGGGGCCAACGTCCTGACTTTC. This sequence encodes CASSEYRGIGSGANVLTF. The variable domain in full, completed from reference TRBV5-1 and TRBJ2-6, reads KAGVTQTPRYLIKTRGQQVTLSCSPISGHRSVSWYQQTPGQGLQFLFEYFSETQRNKGNFPGRFSGRQFSNSRSEMNVSTLELGDSALYLCASSEYRGIGSGANVLTFGAGSRLTVL.

The chain employs TRBV9 and TRBJ2-3, with unresolved D. Trimming pared 0 bases from V and 0 bases from J, leaving 8 bases between. This CDR3 has 15 amino acids. Germline values: CDR1 SGDLS, CDR2 YYNGEE. The CDR3 DNA is TGTGCCAGCAGCGTAGGCCCCCCTAGCACAGATACGCAGTATTTT. Translation gives CASSVGPPSTDTQYF.

The V gene is TRBV6-5, the J gene TRBJ1-2; D is uncertain. V was trimmed by 9 bases and J by 6 bases, leaving 11 bases between them. The germline V gene encodes CDR1 MNHEY and CDR2 SVGAGI. The CDR3 is 11 residues long. CDR3 sequence reads: CASQGAHGYTF. CDR3 DNA sequence: TGTGCCAGTCAAGGCGCTCATGGCTACACCTTC.

V and J are TRBV28 and TRBJ2-5; the match to TRBD1 covers 7 bases. V was clipped by 6 bases and J by 5 bases; unmatched bases: 9. The germline gives CDR1 MDHEN, CDR2 SYDVKM. The CDR3 has 14 residues. Written as DNA, the CDR3 is TGTGCCAGCAGCCCCGACAGGGCGGTCGAGACCCAGTACTTC. It is translated as CASSPDRAVETQYF.

J is TRBJ2-1 and V is TRBV10-1, with 9 positions matching TRBD2. Per germline, CDR1 WNHNN and CDR2 SYGVQD (reference sequence). Trimming took 3 bases from V and 2 from J; bases not matched to a gene: 2. This CDR3 is 15 amino acids long. DNA of the CDR3: TGCGCCAGCAGTGATCCTAGCGGGACCTACAATGAGCAGTTCTTC. As protein: CASSDPSGTYNEQFF.

The V call is TRBV5-6, the J call TRBJ2-2; D is possibly TRBD2 (5 bases). The CDR3 has 16 residues. Germline lookup yields CDR1 SGHDT and CDR2 YYEEEE. The V gene lost 2 bases and the J gene lost 6 bases, with 17 bases spanning the gap. For the CDR3, the DNA is TGTGCCAGCAGCTTTACGCTGGGGAGAAGCTCCGGGGAGCTGTTTTTT. This sequence encodes CASSFTLGRSSGELFF.

V and J are TRBV6-5 and TRBJ2-7; TRBD1 agrees at 9 bases. This CDR3 region has 14 residues. With V trimmed by 6 bases and J by 0 bases, 3 bases remained unmatched. CDR1 and CDR2 (germline): MNHEY, SVGAGI. CDR3 DNA sequence: TGTGCCAGCAGACTGACAGGGGGCTCCTACGAGCAGTACTTC. Translation: CASRLTGGSYEQYF.